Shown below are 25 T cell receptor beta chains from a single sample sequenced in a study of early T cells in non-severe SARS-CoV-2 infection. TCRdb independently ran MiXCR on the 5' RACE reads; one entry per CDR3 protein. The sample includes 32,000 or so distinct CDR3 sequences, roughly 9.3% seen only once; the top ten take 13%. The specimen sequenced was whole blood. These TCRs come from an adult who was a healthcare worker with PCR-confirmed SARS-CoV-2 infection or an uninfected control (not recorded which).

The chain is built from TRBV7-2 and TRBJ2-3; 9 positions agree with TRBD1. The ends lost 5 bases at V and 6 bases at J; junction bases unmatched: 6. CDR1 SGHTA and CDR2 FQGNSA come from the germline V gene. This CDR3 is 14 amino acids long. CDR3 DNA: TGTGCCAGCAGCCCACAGGGGGCGTCGGATACGCAGTATTTT. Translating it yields CASSPQGASDTQYF.

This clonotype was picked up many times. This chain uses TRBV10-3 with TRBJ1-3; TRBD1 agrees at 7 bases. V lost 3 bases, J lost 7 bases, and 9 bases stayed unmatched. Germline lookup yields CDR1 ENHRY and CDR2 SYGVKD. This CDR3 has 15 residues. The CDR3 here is CAISDQTGIQNTIYF. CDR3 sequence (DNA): TGTGCCATCAGTGATCAGACAGGGATCCAGAACACCATATATTTT.

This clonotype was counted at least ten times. In DNA, the CDR3 is TGCAGTGCTCAGAGACCCAATCAGCCCCAGCATTTT. Its protein is CSAQRPNQPQHF. V and J are TRBV20-1 and TRBJ1-5; no clear D. V lost 5 bases and J 3 bases, leaving 8 bases between the germline ends. Germline CDR1 reads DFQATT; CDR2 reads SNEGSKA (reference sequence). The CDR3 totals 12 residues.

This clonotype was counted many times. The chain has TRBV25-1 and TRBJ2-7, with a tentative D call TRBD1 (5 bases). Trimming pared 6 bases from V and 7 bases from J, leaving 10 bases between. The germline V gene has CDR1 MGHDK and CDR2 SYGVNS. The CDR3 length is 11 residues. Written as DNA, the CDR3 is TGTGCCAGCAGGGGGCTGTCAGAGCAGTACTTC. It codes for CASRGLSEQYF.

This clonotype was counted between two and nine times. The CDR3 DNA follows: TGCAGCGTTGTTTCGGACGGAAACTATGGCTACACCTTC. As protein: CSVVSDGNYGYTF. V gene TRBV29-1 combines with J gene TRBJ1-2; D is ambiguous. The CDR3 loop spans 13 amino acids. The V gene lost 4 bases and the J gene lost 2 bases, with 11 bases spanning the gap. The V gene's germline CDR1 is SQVTM and CDR2 ANQGSEA.

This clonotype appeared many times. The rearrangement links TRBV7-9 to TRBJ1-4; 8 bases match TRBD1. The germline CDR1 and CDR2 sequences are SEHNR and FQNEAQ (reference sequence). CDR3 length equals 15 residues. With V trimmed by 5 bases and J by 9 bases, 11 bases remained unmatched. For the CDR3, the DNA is TGTGCCAGCAGCCGAGGGACAGGCAAGGAGAAAAAACTGTTTTTT. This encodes CASSRGTGKEKKLFF.

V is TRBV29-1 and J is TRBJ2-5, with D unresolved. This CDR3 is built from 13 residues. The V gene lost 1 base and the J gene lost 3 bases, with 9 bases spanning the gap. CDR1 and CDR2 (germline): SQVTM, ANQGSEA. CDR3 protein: CSVEVNRKETQYF. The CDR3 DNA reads TGCAGCGTTGAAGTGAATAGGAAAGAGACCCAGTACTTC.

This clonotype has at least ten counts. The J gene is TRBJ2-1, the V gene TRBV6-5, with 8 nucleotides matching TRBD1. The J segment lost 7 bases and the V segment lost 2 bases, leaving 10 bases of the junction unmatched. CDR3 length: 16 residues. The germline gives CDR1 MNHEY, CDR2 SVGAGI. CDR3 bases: TGTGCCAGCAGTTACGTATCAAGGGGACAGGTAAATGAGCAGTTCTTC. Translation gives CASSYVSRGQVNEQFF.

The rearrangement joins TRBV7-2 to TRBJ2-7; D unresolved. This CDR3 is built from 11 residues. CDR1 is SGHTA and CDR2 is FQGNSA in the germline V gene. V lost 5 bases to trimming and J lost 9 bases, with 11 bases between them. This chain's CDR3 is CASSHFGGQYF. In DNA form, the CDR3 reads TGTGCCAGCAGCCATTTCGGCGGGCAGTACTTC.

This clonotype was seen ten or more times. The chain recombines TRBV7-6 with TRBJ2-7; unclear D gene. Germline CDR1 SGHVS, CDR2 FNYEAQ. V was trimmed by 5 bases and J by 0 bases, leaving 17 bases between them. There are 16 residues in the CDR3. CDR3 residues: CASSPLAVSDSYEQYF. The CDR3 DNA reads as TGTGCCAGCAGCCCCCTTGCAGTGAGCGACTCCTACGAGCAGTACTTC.

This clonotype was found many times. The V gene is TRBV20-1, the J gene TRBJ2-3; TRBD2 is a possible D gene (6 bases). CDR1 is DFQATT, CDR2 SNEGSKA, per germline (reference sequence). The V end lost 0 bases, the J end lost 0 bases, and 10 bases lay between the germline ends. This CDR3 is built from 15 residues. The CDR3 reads CSARDWRGSTDTQYF. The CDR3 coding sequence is TGCAGTGCTAGAGACTGGCGGGGCAGCACAGATACGCAGTATTTT.

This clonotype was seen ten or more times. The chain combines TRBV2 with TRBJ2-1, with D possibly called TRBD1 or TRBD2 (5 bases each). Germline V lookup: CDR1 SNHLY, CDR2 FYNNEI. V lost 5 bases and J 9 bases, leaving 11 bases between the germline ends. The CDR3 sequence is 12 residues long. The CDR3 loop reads CASSRRQGEQFF. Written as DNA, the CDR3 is TGTGCCAGCAGTAGGAGGCAGGGTGAGCAGTTCTTC.

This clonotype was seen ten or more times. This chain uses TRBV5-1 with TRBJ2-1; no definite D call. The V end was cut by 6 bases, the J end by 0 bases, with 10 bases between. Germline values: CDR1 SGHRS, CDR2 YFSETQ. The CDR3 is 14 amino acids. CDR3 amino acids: CASTDPRSYNEQFF. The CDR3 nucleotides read TGCGCCAGCACGGACCCACGCTCCTACAATGAGCAGTTCTTC.

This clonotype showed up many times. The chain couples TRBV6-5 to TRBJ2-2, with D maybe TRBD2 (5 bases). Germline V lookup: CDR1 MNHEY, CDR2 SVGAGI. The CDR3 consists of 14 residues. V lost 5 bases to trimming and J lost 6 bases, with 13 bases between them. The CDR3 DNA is TGTGCCAGCAGTAAGCGGACGGGCCCCGGGGAGCTGTTTTTT. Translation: CASSKRTGPGELFF.

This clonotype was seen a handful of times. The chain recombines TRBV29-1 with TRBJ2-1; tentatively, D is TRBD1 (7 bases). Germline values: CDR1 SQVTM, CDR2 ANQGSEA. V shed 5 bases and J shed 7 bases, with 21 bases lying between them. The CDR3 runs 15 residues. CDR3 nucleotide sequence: TGCAGCGTTACCCCATTATCAGGGGGGCTGAATGAGCAGTTCTTC. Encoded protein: CSVTPLSGGLNEQFF.

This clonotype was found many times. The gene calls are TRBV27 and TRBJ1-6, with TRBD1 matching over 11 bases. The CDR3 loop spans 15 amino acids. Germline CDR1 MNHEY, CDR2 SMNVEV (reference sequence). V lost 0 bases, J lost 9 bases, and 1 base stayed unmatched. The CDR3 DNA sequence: TGTGCCAGCAGTTTATCGGACAGGGGGCTTTCACCCCTCCACTTT. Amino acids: CASSLSDRGLSPLHF.

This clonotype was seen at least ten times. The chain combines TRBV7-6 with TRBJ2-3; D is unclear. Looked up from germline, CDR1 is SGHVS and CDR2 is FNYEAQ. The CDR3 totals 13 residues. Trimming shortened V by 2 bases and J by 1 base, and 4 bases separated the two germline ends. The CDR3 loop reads CASSLIGTDTQYF. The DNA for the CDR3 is TGTGCCAGCAGCTTAATTGGCACAGATACGCAGTATTTT.

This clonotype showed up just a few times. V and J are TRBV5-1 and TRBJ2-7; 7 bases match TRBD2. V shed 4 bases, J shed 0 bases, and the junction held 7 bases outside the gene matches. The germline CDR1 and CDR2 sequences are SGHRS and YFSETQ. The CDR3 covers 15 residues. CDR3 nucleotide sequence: TGCGCCAGCAGCCAGGCTCCGGGGGGCTCCTACGAGCAGTACTTC. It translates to CASSQAPGGSYEQYF.

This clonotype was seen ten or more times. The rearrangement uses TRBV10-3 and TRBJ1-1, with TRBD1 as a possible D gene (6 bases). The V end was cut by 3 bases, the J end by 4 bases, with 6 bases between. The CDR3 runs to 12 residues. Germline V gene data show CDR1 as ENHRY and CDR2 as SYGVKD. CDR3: CAISEGGTEAFF. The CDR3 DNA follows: TGTGCCATCAGTGAAGGGGGCACTGAAGCTTTCTTT.

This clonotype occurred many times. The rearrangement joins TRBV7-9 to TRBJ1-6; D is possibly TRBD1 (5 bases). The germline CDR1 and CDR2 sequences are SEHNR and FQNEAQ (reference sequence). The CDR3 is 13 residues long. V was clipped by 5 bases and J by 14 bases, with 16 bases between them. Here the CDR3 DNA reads TGTGCCAGCAGCCCTCGGGGGGGGAGTGCCCTCCACTTT. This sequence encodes CASSPRGGSALHF.

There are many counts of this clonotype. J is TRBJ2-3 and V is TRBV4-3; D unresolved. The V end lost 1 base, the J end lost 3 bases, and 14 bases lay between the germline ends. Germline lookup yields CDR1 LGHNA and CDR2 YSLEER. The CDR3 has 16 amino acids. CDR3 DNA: TGCGCCAGCAGCCAAGGCGGTAACAGACAAACAGATACGCAGTATTTT. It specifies CASSQGGNRQTDTQYF.

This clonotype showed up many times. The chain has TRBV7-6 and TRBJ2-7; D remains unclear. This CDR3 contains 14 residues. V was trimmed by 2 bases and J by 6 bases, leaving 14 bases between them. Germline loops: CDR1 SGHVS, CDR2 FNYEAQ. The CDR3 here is CASSLRLDLGEQYF. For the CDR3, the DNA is TGTGCCAGCAGCTTAAGACTTGACTTGGGCGAGCAGTACTTC.

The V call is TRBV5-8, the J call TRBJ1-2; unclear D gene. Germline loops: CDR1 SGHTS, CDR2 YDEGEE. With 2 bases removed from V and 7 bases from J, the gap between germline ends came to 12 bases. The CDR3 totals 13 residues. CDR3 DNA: TGTGCCAGCAGCTTATGGGGTGACCGTGGCTACACCTTC. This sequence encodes CASSLWGDRGYTF.

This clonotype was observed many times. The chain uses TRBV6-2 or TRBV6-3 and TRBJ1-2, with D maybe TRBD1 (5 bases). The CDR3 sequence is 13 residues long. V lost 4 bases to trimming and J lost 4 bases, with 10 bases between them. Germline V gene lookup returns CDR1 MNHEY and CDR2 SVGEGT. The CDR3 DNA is TGTGCCAGCAGTTTCGAAACAGGCTATGGCTACACCTTC. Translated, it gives CASSFETGYGYTF.

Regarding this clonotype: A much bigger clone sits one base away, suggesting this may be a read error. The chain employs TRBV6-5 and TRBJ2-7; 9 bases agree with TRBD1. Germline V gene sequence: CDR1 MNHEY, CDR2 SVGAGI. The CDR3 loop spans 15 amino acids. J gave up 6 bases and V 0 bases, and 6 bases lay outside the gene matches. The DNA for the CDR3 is TGTGCCAGCAGTTACTCACCGGGACAGGGCTGCGAGCAGTACTTC. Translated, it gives CASSYSPGQGCEQYF.